A selection of T cell receptor beta chains follows, all from one sample in a study of cytomegalovirus exposure and HLA in healthy donors. Clones were sequenced by immunoSEQ multiplex PCR, and TCRdb holds only the in-frame ones, with some missing. The repertoire consists of approximately 120,000 clones, with 65% to 80% occurring once and the leading ten covering roughly 12%. The sample was PBMCs. The receptor set was obtained from a woman aged 40 to 49 in good health and CMV-seropositive. Both conserved end residues are part of each CDR3. D genes are given only for firm matches. Part of the rows lack a size; the others show once, few, many or a class for expanded clones.

J gene,V gene,D gene,clone size,CDR3 DNA,CDR3 protein
TRBJ2-7,TRBV5-1,TRBD1,-,TGCGCCAGCAGCTTTGGGACAGACCATTTCTACGAGCAGTACTTC,CASSFGTDHFYEQYF
TRBJ2-7,TRBV7-9,TRBD2,-,TGTTCCAGCAGCTTAACACTAGCGGGAGAGGGCGAGCAGTACTTC,CSSSLTLAGEGEQYF
TRBJ2-2,TRBV6-5,TRBD2,-,TGTGCCAGCAGTTACGCAGCGGGAGGGCCACCCGGGGAGCTGTTTTTT,CASSYAAGGPPGELFF
TRBJ2-7,TRBV6-1,TRBD2,-,TGTGCCAGCAGTGAAATGTCTAGCGGGAGTTACGAGCAGTACTTC,CASSEMSSGSYEQYF
TRBJ1-2,TRBV28,-,-,TGTGCCAGCAGGAGGGCCCCTGAGTATGGCTACACCTTC,CASRRAPEYGYTF
TRBJ2-1,TRBV4-2,TRBD2,-,TGTGCCAGCAGCCAATACCTGGGACTAGCGGGAGTCTGGAATGAGCAGTTCTTC,CASSQYLGLAGVWNEQFF
TRBJ2-5,TRBV5-1,TRBD2,-,TGCGCCAGCAGCCCGGAGGGGACTAGAAAAAGAGAGACCCAGTACTTC,CASSPEGTRKRETQYF
TRBJ2-7,TRBV5-1,-,-,TGCGCCAGCAGCTTGGTGGGCAGCTCCTACGAGCAGTACTTC,CASSLVGSSYEQYF
TRBJ2-7,TRBV9,-,-,TGTGCCAGCAGCGCCGAGGAGGGGCAGAACTACGAGCAGTACTTC,CASSAEEGQNYEQYF
TRBJ2-7,TRBV18,-,-,TGTGCCAGCTCACCAAAGAGGAGGGAGACCAACGAGCAGTACTTC,CASSPKRRETNEQYF
TRBJ1-4,TRBV6-1,TRBD1,few,TGTGCCAGCAGCACGGGACAGGGCAATGAAAAACTGTTTTTT,CASSTGQGNEKLFF
TRBJ2-3,TRBV9,TRBD2,-,TGTGCCAGCAGCGAAGGGACTAGCGGGAGGGTGATCACAGATACGCAGTATTTT,CASSEGTSGRVITDTQYF
TRBJ2-2,TRBV9,-,-,TGTGCCAGCAGCGTAGATGTCGGGGCGAACACCGGGGAGCTGTTTTTT,CASSVDVGANTGELFF
TRBJ1-2,TRBV28,TRBD1,-,TGTGCCAGCAGTTTGGTGGGACAGGGGCCGCACTATGGCTACACCTTC,CASSLVGQGPHYGYTF
TRBJ1-5,TRBV11-3,TRBD1,-,TGTGCCAGCAGCTTAGACCGGACAGGGGATGAAGGCAATCAGCCCCAGCATTTT,CASSLDRTGDEGNQPQHF
TRBJ1-2,TRBV10-3,-,few,TGTGCCATCAGTCAGGGGCCCATAGCTAACTATGGCTACACCTTC,CAISQGPIANYGYTF
TRBJ1-1,TRBV7-9,TRBD1,-,TGTGCCAGCAGCGCGGGACAGGCTAACACTGAAGCTTTCTTT,CASSAGQANTEAFF
TRBJ1-4,TRBV4-1,TRBD1,few,TGCGCCAGCAGCCCCTCCAGACAGGGGTATGAAAAACTGTTTTTT,CASSPSRQGYEKLFF
TRBJ1-1,TRBV10-3,TRBD1,-,TGTGCCATCAAAAGACAGGGCAGTACAGCTTTCTTT,CAIKRQGSTAFF
TRBJ2-3,TRBV9,TRBD2,few,TGTGCCAGCAGCGTTAGCGGGAGGGCCGGGGATACGCAGTATTTT,CASSVSGRAGDTQYF
TRBJ1-4,TRBV5-1,TRBD1,-,TGCGCCAGCAGCCCCTCTGGGACAGGGGATGAAAAACTGTTTTTT,CASSPSGTGDEKLFF
TRBJ2-1,TRBV9,-,-,TGTGCCAGCAGCGTAGGTTTACTGCATGAGCAGTTCTTC,CASSVGLLHEQFF
TRBJ1-1,TRBV11-1,-,-,TGTGCCAGCAGCGTAACACGGAACACTGAAGCTTTCTTT,CASSVTRNTEAFF
TRBJ2-2,TRBV11-2,TRBD1,-,TGTGCCAGCGGGCGGGCGACAGGGCGGCCGGGGGAGCTGTTTTTT,CASGRATGRPGELFF